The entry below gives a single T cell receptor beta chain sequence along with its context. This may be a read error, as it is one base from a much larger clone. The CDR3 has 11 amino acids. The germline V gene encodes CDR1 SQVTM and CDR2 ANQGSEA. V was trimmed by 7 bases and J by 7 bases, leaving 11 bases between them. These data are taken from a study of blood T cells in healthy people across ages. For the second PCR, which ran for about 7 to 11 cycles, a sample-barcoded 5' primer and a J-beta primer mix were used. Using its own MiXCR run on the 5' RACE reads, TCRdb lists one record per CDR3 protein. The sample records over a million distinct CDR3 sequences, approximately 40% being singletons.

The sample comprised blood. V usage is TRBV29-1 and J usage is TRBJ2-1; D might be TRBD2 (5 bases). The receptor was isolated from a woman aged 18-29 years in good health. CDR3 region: CSAPTRNEQFF. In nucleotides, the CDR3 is TGCAGCGCCCCTACTAGGAATGAGCAGTTCTTC.